This T cell receptor (beta chain) came from a study of T cells of healthy individuals. TCRdb independently ran MiXCR on the 5' RACE reads; one entry per CDR3 protein. The sample holds 85,000 to 100,000 distinct CDR3 sequences, around 17% seen once. The V gene end was trimmed by 5 bases and the J gene end by 8 bases; junction bases not matched to a gene: 8. Looked up from germline, CDR1 is SEHNR and CDR2 is FQNEAQ (reference sequence). The CDR3 is 13 residues long. The V gene is TRBV7-9, the J gene TRBJ1-2; TRBD1 matches at 7 bases. This TCR was sampled from a human donor in good health. The CDR3 loop reads CASSPDRDKGYTF. Here the CDR3 DNA reads TGTGCCAGCAGCCCCGACAGGGATAAAGGCTACACCTTC.